This TCR beta chain is drawn from a study of blood T cell repertoires in COVID-19 (dated by TCRdb to 2019 to 2021). A note on the overall study: Samples from collaborators originated in the United States, Italy and Spain and spanned both the acute and convalescent phases of COVID-19. The prospective study material was composed of cDNA or gDNA derived from T cells, B-cell-depleted T cells, or PBMCs. The dataset comprised deeply sampled blood TCRbeta repertoires from subjects exposed to, actively infected with, or recovered from COVID-19. The repertoires were released in a freely available public database meant as a resource for research on the immune response to SARS-CoV-2. Samples came from the ongoing ImmuneRACE study (first 160 participants) plus 1,254 subjects from 6 global collaborators. Nearly every sample came with metadata listing a de-identified subject ID, COVID-19 status, age in years and sex. HLA class I and class II types, where available, came from metadata supplied by the sample provider rather than from assay-based typing. What the work shows at the level of the full study, not this receptor alone: The quantity of clinical and demographic metadata differed by source and by participant and was supplied without curation.

Turning to this clone: Its antigen is not yet known. Base qualities were left out, and no much larger clone turns up one base away.

From V the trimming removes 2 bases and from J it removes 0 bases, while the gene matches leave 1 base of the junction unaccounted for. CDR1 SEHNR and CDR2 FQNEAQ are derived from the germline V gene (reference sequence). The CDR3 starts with the cysteine, ends with the phenylalanine, and has 15 residues. This entry keeps only the CDR3 DNA: 45 bases, framed from base 1. Collaborating institutions collected whole blood in K2EDTA tubes following their own protocols. For TCRbeta analysis, collaborator samples were shipped as frozen whole blood, as isolated PBMCs, or as DNA extracted from either sample type. The immunoSEQ Assay, a bias-controlled multiplex PCR, was used to amplify TCRbeta CDR3 regions from genomic DNA. The paper's processing steps were these. Within the assay, amplification of reference gene primers was used to estimate how many nucleated cells each sample contained. To quantify the absolute abundance of each unique TCRbeta CDR3 rearrangement, sequence reads were collapsed and filtered. For each sample, productive Simpson clonality was calculated as the square root of Simpson's diversity index over productive rearrangements. Sourced from immuneACCESS, this table was stored by TCRdb with only in-frame sequences that have V and J called. A share of the clones is absent; for the studies checked, an unresolved V gene accounts for under half, and the remainder has no known explanation. The V and J calls and clone size come from that table; D and trimming were worked out from the DNA. This sample comprises 230,000 or so clones, 80% to 85% of them detected only once. The ten largest clones represent around 4% of the sample.

The chain was built from TRBV7-9 and TRBJ2-1; 7 bases in between match TRBD1. What was sequenced was peripheral blood. This clonotype originated in a man aged 50 to 59 with active or convalescent COVID-19. This receptor has the CDR3 CASSLRDSSYNEQFF. The DNA is TGTGCCAGCAGCTTACGGGACAGCTCCTACAATGAGCAGTTCTTC.